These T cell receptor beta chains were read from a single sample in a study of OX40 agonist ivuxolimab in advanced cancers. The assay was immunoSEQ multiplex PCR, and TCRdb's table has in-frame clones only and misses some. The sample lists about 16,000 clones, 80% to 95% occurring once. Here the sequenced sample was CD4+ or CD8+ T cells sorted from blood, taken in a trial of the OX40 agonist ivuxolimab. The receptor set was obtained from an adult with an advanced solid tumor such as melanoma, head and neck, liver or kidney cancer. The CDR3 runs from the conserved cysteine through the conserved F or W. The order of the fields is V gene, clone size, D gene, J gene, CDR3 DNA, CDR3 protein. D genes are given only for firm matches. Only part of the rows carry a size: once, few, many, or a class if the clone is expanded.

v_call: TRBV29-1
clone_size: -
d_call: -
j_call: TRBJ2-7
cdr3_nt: TGCAGCGTTGGTGTCCCGGGACAAATATACGAGCAGTACTTC
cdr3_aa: CSVGVPGQIYEQYF

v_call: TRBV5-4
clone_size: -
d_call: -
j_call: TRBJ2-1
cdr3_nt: TGTGCCAGCAGCTTGGGACAGGGAGGCCCCCATGAGCAGTTCTTC
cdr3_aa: CASSLGQGGPHEQFF

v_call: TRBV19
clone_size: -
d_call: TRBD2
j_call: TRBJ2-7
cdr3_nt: TGTGCCAGTAGTATCAGGGCTAGCGGGGGACGCGAGCAGTACTTC
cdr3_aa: CASSIRASGGREQYF

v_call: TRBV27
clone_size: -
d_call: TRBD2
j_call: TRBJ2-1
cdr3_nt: TGTGCCAGCAGTGGGGGGACTAGCGGGAGACTGTACAATGAGCAGTTCTTC
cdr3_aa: CASSGGTSGRLYNEQFF

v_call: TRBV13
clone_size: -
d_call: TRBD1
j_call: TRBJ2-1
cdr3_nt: TGTGCCAGCAGCCATATGGACAGGGGTGATAATGAGCAGTTCTTC
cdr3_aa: CASSHMDRGDNEQFF

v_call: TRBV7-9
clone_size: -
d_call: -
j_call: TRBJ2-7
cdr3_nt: TGTGCCAGCAGCTTAGCGGCGACAATGCCAGCCTACGAGCAGTACTTC
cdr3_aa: CASSLAATMPAYEQYF

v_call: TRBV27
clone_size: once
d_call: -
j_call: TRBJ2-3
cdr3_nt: TGTGCCAGCAGCGGGAGAGTTGCAAGCACAGATACGCAGTATTTT
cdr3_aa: CASSGRVASTDTQYF

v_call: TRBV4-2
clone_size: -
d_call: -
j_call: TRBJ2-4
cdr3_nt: TGTGCCAGCAGCTCAGGACCTGGCCCGCAAAACATTCAGTACTTC
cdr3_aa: CASSSGPGPQNIQYF

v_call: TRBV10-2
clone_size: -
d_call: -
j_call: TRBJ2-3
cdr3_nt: TGCGCCAGCAGTGAGACTATCACAGATACGCAGTATTTT
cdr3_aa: CASSETITDTQYF

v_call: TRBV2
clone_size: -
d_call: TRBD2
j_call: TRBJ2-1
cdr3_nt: TGTGCCACCGGACTAGCGAGCTCCTACAATGAGCAGTTCTTC
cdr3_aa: CATGLASSYNEQFF

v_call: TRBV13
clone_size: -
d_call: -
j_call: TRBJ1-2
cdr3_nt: TGTGCCAGCAGCCTTTTTACACCCGGCACCTTC
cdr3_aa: CASSLFTPGTF

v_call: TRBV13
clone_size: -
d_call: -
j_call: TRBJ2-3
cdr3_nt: TGTGCCAGCAGCTTAGCCAGCTATGAAGATACGCAGTATTTT
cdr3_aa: CASSLASYEDTQYF

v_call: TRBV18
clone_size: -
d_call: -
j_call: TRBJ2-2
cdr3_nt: TGTGCCAGCTCGCCTGAAGGGGAGCTGTTTTTT
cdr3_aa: CASSPEGELFF

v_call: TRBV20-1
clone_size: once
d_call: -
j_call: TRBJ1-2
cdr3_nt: TGCAGTGCTCCCGGGGAGGGCGGCTACACCTTC
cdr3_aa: CSAPGEGGYTF

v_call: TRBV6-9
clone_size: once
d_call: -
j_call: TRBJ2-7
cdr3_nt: TGTGCCAGCAGTTACTCGGGCTCCTCCCCCTACGAGCAGTACTTC
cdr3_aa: CASSYSGSSPYEQYF

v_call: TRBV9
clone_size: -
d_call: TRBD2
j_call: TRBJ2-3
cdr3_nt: TGTGCCAGCAGACTTTCTAGCGGTATTGTCGGAGACACAGATACGCAGTATTTT
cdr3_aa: CASRLSSGIVGDTDTQYF

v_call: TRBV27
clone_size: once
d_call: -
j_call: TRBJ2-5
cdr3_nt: TGTGCCTCCCATGACACAGGCCGCCAAGAGACCCAGTACTTC
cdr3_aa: CASHDTGRQETQYF

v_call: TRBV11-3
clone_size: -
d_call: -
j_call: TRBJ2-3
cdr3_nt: TGTGCCAGCAGCTTAGTTGGCCGCAGCACAGATACGCAGTATTTT
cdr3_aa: CASSLVGRSTDTQYF

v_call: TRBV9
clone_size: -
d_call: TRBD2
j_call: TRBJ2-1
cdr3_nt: TGTGCCAGCAGAAGGGGGACTAGCGGGCACAATGAGCAGTTCTTC
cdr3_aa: CASRRGTSGHNEQFF

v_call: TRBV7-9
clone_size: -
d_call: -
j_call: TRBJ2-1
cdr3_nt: TGTGCCAGCACCCCGCCTGCGGGGCGCCTGAGGGGCAATGAGCAGTTCTTC
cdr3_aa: CASTPPAGRLRGNEQFF

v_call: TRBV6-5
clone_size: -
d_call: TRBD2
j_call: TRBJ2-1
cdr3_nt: TGTGCCAGCAGTTACGGGCTAGCGGATTCCCATGAGCAGTTCTTC
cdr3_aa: CASSYGLADSHEQFF

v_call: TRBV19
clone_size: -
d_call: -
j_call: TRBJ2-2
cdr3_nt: TGTGCCAGTTGGGGCTCCGGGATGGGGACCGGGGAGCTGTTTTTT
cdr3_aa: CASWGSGMGTGELFF

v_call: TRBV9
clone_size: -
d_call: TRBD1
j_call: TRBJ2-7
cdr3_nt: TGTGCCAGCAGCCCCTGGGACAGGGTCAACGAGCAGTACTTC
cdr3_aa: CASSPWDRVNEQYF

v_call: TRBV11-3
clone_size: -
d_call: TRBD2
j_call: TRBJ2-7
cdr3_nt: TGTGCCAGCAGCGCCGGGGAGGGCTACGAGCAGTACTTC
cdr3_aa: CASSAGEGYEQYF

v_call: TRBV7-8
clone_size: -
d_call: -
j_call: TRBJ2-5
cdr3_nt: TGTGCCAGCAGCGATGGAGGGGGCTACGAGACCCAGTACTTC
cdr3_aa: CASSDGGGYETQYF

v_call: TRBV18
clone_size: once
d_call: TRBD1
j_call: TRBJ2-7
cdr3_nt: TGTGCCAGCTCACGGGAGACCGGGACAGGAGCTTACGAGCAGTACTTC
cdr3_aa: CASSRETGTGAYEQYF

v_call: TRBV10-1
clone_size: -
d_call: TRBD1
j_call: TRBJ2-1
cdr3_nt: TGCGCCAGCAGTGAGTCGAATAGCGCAGGGGGCCGCGAGCAGTTCTTC
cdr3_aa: CASSESNSAGGREQFF

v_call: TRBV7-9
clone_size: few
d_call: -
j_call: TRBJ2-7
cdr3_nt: TGTGCCAGCAGCTTAGCGGGATCTGCCGAGCAGTACTTC
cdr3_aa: CASSLAGSAEQYF

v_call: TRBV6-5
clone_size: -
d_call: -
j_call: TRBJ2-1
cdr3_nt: TGTGCCAGCACCGGGACTTTATACAATGAGCAGTTCTTC
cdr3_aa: CASTGTLYNEQFF

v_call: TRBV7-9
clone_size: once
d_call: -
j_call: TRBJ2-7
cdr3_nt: TGTGCCAGCAGCTTAGAGGCGCAGGAGTCCTACGAGCAGTACTTC
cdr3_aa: CASSLEAQESYEQYF

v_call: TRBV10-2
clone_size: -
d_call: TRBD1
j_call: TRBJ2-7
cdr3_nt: TGCGCCAGCAGTGAGTACCGGGACAGGCAATCCTACGAGCAGTACTTC
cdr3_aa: CASSEYRDRQSYEQYF

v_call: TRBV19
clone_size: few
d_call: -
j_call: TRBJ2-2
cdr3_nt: TGTGCCAGTAGTATGGCGAGGCCGGGGGAGCTGTTTTTT
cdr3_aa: CASSMARPGELFF

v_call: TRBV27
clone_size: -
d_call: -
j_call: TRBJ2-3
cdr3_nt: TGTGCCAGCAGTGTGCCAGGGACGGCGGGCACAGATACGCAGTATTTT
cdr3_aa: CASSVPGTAGTDTQYF

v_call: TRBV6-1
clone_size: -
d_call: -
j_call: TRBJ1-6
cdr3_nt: TGTGCCAGCAGTGAATCTTCAGGCGTTAATAATTCACCCCTCCACTTT
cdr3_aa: CASSESSGVNNSPLHF

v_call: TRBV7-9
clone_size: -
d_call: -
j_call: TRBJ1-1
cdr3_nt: TGTGCCAGCAGCGCCGGCGTGGGGTTCACTGAAGCTTTCTTT
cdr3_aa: CASSAGVGFTEAFF

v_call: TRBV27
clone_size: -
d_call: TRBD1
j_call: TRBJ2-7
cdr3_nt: TGTGCCAGCAGTCCTACGGACAGGTGGACCTACGAGCAGTACTTC
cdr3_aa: CASSPTDRWTYEQYF

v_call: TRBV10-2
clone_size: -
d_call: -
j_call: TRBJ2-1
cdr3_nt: TGCGCCAGCAGTGTTTGGACAGAGAACAATGAGCAGTTCTTC
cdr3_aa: CASSVWTENNEQFF

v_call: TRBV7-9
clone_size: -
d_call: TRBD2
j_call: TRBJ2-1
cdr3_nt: TGTGCCAGCAGCTTAGTAGCGGGAACCTACAATGAGCAGTTCTTC
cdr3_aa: CASSLVAGTYNEQFF

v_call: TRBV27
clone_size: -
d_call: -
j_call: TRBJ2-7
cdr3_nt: TGTGCCACTACCACCCCCGGTGCTCGCGAGCAGTACTTC
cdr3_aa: CATTTPGAREQYF

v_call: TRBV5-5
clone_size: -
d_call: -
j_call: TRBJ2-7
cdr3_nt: TGTGCCAGCAGCTTAGGGTTCCAGTCCTACGAGCAGTACTTC
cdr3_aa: CASSLGFQSYEQYF

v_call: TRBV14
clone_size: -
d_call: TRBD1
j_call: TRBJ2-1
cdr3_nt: TGTGCCAGCAGGGGACAGGGGACCCATGAGCAGTTCTTC
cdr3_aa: CASRGQGTHEQFF

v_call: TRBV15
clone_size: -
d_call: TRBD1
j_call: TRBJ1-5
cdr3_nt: TGTGCCACCAGCATGATGGACAGGGGAGTTTATAGCAATCAGCCCCAGCATTTT
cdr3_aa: CATSMMDRGVYSNQPQHF

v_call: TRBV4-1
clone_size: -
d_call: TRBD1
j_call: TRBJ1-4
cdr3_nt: TGCGCCAGCAGCCAAGATGCGAGGAGACAGGGGACTAATGAAAAACTGTTTTTT
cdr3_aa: CASSQDARRQGTNEKLFF

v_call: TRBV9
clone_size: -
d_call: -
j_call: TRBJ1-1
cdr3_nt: TGTGCCAGCAGCGTGCGGGAGCAGACCACTGAAGCTTTCTTT
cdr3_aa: CASSVREQTTEAFF

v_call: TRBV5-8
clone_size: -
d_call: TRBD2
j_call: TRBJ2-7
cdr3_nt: TGTGCCAGCAGCCCGGGACTAACCCCCTACGAGCAGTACTTC
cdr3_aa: CASSPGLTPYEQYF

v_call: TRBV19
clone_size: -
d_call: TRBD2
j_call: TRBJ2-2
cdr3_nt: TGTGCCAGTAGTATCTGGCTAGCGGAGAACACCGGGGAGCTGTTTTTT
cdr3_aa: CASSIWLAENTGELFF

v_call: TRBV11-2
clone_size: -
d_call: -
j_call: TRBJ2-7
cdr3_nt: TGTGCCAGCAGCTTATTCGACGAGCAGTACTTC
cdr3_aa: CASSLFDEQYF

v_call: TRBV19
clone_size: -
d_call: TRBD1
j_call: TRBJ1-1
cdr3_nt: TGTGCCAGTAGCCAAGGGGGCATCACTGAAGCTTTCTTT
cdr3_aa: CASSQGGITEAFF

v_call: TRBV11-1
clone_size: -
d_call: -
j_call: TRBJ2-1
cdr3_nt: TGTGCCAGCAGCTTACACCAGGGGTGGGGCTACAATGAGCAGTTCTTC
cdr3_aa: CASSLHQGWGYNEQFF